This TCR beta chain appears in the sequencing data of a study of T cells in Graves' hyperthyroidism and ophthalmopathy. Absence of ophthalmopathy progression within 18 months defined stable Graves' hyperthyroidism. Each 10 ml fresh peripheral blood draw supplied the PBMCs. TCR beta CDR3 sequences were amplified from RNA transcripts. HTBI primers were used for first-round RT-PCR of the TCR CDR3. TCRdb used MiXCR to reprocess the multiplex PCR reads, holding one entry per CDR3 protein. Altogether about 340,000 distinct CDR3 sequences are present, about 21% being singletons, with the ten largest covering over 45%. Material: blood. This clonotype was obtained from a woman between 50 and 59 years old with Graves' hyperthyroidism.

CDR3 protein: CASSPTSSGRVYEQYF. CDR3 nucleotides: TGTGCCAGCAGCCCCACCTCTAGCGGGAGGGTGTACGAGCAGTACTTC. The chain has TRBV3-1 and TRBJ2-7; 12 nucleotides align to TRBD2. Germline CDR1 reads LGHDT; CDR2 reads YNNKEL (reference sequence). The CDR3 covers 16 residues. The V segment lost 4 bases and the J segment 4 bases; nucleotides outside the gene matches: 8.